A selection of T cell receptor beta chains follows, all from one sample in a study of T cell repertoires in cytomegalovirus infection. Antigen specificity for these receptors is unknown. MiXCR, applied by TCRdb to the reads, yields one record per CDR3 protein. This sample has about 920,000 distinct CDR3 sequences, with 30% to 40% found just once. The starting material was cultured CD8+ T cells from PBMCs, obtained from culture after CMV antigen stimulation. All receptors come from a human donor in good health (CMV status not recorded). Some clones in this sample may be carry-over from other donors' samples. Both conserved end residues are part of each CDR3. The order of the fields is V gene, clone size, D gene, J gene, CDR3 DNA, CDR3 protein. D genes are given only for firm matches. Not every row has a clone size; where given, it reads once, few, many or a size class.

v_gene: TRBV7-9
abundance: .
d_gene: TRBD2
j_gene: TRBJ2-1
CDR3nt: TGTGCCAGCAGCCCCCGGGCTAGCGGGGTTTTTTCCTACAATGAGCAGTTCTTC
CDR3aa: CASSPRASGVFSYNEQFF

v_gene: TRBV20-1
abundance: .
d_gene: TRBD1
j_gene: TRBJ2-5
CDR3nt: TGCAGTGCAGACAAGACCGGGACAGGGGGGCAAGAGACCCAGTACTTC
CDR3aa: CSADKTGTGGQETQYF

v_gene: TRBV28
abundance: .
d_gene: .
j_gene: TRBJ1-5
CDR3nt: TGTGCCAGCACCACAGGGTTCGGTCAGCCCCAGCATTTT
CDR3aa: CASTTGFGQPQHF

v_gene: TRBV4-1
abundance: few
d_gene: TRBD1
j_gene: TRBJ1-4
CDR3nt: TGCGCCAGCAGCCGACAGGGCGTGAATGAAAAACTGTTTTTT
CDR3aa: CASSRQGVNEKLFF

v_gene: TRBV3-1
abundance: few
d_gene: .
j_gene: TRBJ2-7
CDR3nt: TGTGCCAGCAGCCAAGTGGGGGACTCCTACGAGCAGTACTTC
CDR3aa: CASSQVGDSYEQYF

v_gene: TRBV27
abundance: few
d_gene: TRBD1
j_gene: TRBJ1-2
CDR3nt: TGTGCCAGCAGTACCCGGGACAGGGGGGGTTACTATGGCTACACCTTC
CDR3aa: CASSTRDRGGYYGYTF

v_gene: TRBV7-9
abundance: few
d_gene: .
j_gene: TRBJ1-2
CDR3nt: TGTGCCAGCAGCTTAGCTGTAGGGGAGGCCGGCTACACCTTC
CDR3aa: CASSLAVGEAGYTF

v_gene: TRBV20-1
abundance: once
d_gene: .
j_gene: TRBJ1-6
CDR3nt: TGCAGTGCTAGGCGGGACCGGAGCTCCTATAATTCACCCCTCCACTTT
CDR3aa: CSARRDRSSYNSPLHF

v_gene: TRBV6-8
abundance: .
d_gene: .
j_gene: TRBJ2-1
CDR3nt: TGTGCCAGCAGTTACACGGCCCACGAAAACAATGAGCAGTTCTTC
CDR3aa: CASSYTAHENNEQFF

v_gene: TRBV19
abundance: .
d_gene: .
j_gene: TRBJ1-4
CDR3nt: TGTGCCAGTAGTATGTTTCTGCTGAATGAAAAACTGTTTTTT
CDR3aa: CASSMFLLNEKLFF

v_gene: TRBV5-5
abundance: .
d_gene: TRBD1
j_gene: TRBJ1-2
CDR3nt: TGTGCCAGCAGCTTCAGGACAGGGGGCTATGGCTACACCTTC
CDR3aa: CASSFRTGGYGYTF

v_gene: TRBV7-3
abundance: .
d_gene: TRBD1
j_gene: TRBJ2-2
CDR3nt: TGTGCCAGCAGCTTACTCCCCGGACAGGGAAGCACCGGGGAGCTGTTTTTT
CDR3aa: CASSLLPGQGSTGELFF

v_gene: TRBV27
abundance: few
d_gene: TRBD2
j_gene: TRBJ2-1
CDR3nt: TGTGCCAGCAGTTTATTGACTAGCGGGGGCTTCAGCTCCTACAATGAGCAGTTCTTC
CDR3aa: CASSLLTSGGFSSYNEQFF

v_gene: TRBV20-1
abundance: many
d_gene: .
j_gene: TRBJ2-7
CDR3nt: TGCAGTGCTAGGGGGACTGGCGGATTGAACGAGCAGTACTTC
CDR3aa: CSARGTGGLNEQYF

v_gene: TRBV15
abundance: many
d_gene: .
j_gene: TRBJ1-1
CDR3nt: TGTGCCACCAGCGATCAGGACGCTCCGGGGAACACTGAAGCTTTCTTT
CDR3aa: CATSDQDAPGNTEAFF

v_gene: TRBV12-3/TRBV12-4
abundance: .
d_gene: .
j_gene: TRBJ1-6
CDR3nt: TGTGCCAGCAGTCAAGGACGGTACTCCCTCCACTTT
CDR3aa: CASSQGRYSLHF

v_gene: TRBV7-3
abundance: .
d_gene: TRBD2
j_gene: TRBJ2-1
CDR3nt: TGTGCCAGCAGCTTAAAAGGGGGGGGACTAGCGGCCTACAATGAGCAGTTCTTC
CDR3aa: CASSLKGGGLAAYNEQFF

v_gene: TRBV27
abundance: many
d_gene: TRBD1
j_gene: TRBJ1-1
CDR3nt: TGTGCCAGCAGTCCCTCGGGCAGGGGGCGCGGGACTGAAGCTTTCTTT
CDR3aa: CASSPSGRGRGTEAFF

v_gene: TRBV5-4
abundance: .
d_gene: TRBD2
j_gene: TRBJ2-7
CDR3nt: TGTGCCAGCAGCTTTGAAGCGGGGGGGATCCACGAGCAGTACTTC
CDR3aa: CASSFEAGGIHEQYF

v_gene: TRBV28
abundance: few
d_gene: TRBD2
j_gene: TRBJ2-3
CDR3nt: TGTGCCAGCATGTTCAAGGGACTAGCGGGAGATACGCAGTATTTT
CDR3aa: CASMFKGLAGDTQYF

v_gene: TRBV6-1
abundance: once
d_gene: .
j_gene: TRBJ1-2
CDR3nt: TGTGCCAGCAGAGGGGACTTCAAATATGTCTTC
CDR3aa: CASRGDFKYVF

v_gene: TRBV27
abundance: many
d_gene: TRBD1
j_gene: TRBJ2-7
CDR3nt: TGTGCCAGCAGAATAGGGACAGGGTTATCCGAGCAGTACTTC
CDR3aa: CASRIGTGLSEQYF

v_gene: TRBV20-1
abundance: .
d_gene: TRBD1
j_gene: TRBJ1-6
CDR3nt: TGCAGTGCTAGAGATGATGGGACAGGGGATAATTCACCCCTCCACTTT
CDR3aa: CSARDDGTGDNSPLHF

v_gene: TRBV4-1
abundance: .
d_gene: TRBD1
j_gene: TRBJ2-5
CDR3nt: TGCGCCAGCAGCCACCCCGGGACAGGGAAAGAGACCCAGTACTTC
CDR3aa: CASSHPGTGKETQYF

v_gene: TRBV11-3
abundance: many
d_gene: TRBD1
j_gene: TRBJ1-1
CDR3nt: TGTGCCAGCAGGGGACAGGGAGACACTGAAGCTTTCTTT
CDR3aa: CASRGQGDTEAFF

v_gene: TRBV28
abundance: few
d_gene: .
j_gene: TRBJ1-4
CDR3nt: TGTGCCAGCAGTTGGGGGTCCTCAACTAATGAAAAACTGTTTTTT
CDR3aa: CASSWGSSTNEKLFF

v_gene: TRBV7-2
abundance: many
d_gene: TRBD2
j_gene: TRBJ2-1
CDR3nt: TGTGCCAGCAGTTATTTAGCGGGGGGGCAAGGATATGAGCAGTTCTTC
CDR3aa: CASSYLAGGQGYEQFF

v_gene: TRBV7-9
abundance: .
d_gene: .
j_gene: TRBJ2-7
CDR3nt: TGTGTCAGCGGCGGGGCCAGCTCCTACGAGCAGTACTTC
CDR3aa: CVSGGASSYEQYF

v_gene: TRBV27
abundance: few
d_gene: .
j_gene: TRBJ2-2
CDR3nt: TGTGCCAGCAGTTTATCTCGGGGGAGTTCGAACACCGGGGAGCTGTTTTTT
CDR3aa: CASSLSRGSSNTGELFF

v_gene: TRBV16
abundance: .
d_gene: TRBD1
j_gene: TRBJ2-1
CDR3nt: TGTGCCAGCAGCCAATCGTTCGGGCAGGGGGCGCATAATGAGCAGTTCTTC
CDR3aa: CASSQSFGQGAHNEQFF

v_gene: TRBV7-6
abundance: few
d_gene: TRBD2
j_gene: TRBJ2-1
CDR3nt: TGTGCCAGCAGCACCATAGCGGGGGGCTCATACAATGAGCAGTTCTTC
CDR3aa: CASSTIAGGSYNEQFF

v_gene: TRBV27
abundance: few
d_gene: .
j_gene: TRBJ2-1
CDR3nt: TGTGCCAGCAGTTCGCTCCTTGGACAGAATGAGCAGTTCTTC
CDR3aa: CASSSLLGQNEQFF

v_gene: TRBV27
abundance: few
d_gene: TRBD1
j_gene: TRBJ1-2
CDR3nt: TGTGCCAGCAGAGTGACAGGGGGCGTCTATGGCTACACCTTC
CDR3aa: CASRVTGGVYGYTF